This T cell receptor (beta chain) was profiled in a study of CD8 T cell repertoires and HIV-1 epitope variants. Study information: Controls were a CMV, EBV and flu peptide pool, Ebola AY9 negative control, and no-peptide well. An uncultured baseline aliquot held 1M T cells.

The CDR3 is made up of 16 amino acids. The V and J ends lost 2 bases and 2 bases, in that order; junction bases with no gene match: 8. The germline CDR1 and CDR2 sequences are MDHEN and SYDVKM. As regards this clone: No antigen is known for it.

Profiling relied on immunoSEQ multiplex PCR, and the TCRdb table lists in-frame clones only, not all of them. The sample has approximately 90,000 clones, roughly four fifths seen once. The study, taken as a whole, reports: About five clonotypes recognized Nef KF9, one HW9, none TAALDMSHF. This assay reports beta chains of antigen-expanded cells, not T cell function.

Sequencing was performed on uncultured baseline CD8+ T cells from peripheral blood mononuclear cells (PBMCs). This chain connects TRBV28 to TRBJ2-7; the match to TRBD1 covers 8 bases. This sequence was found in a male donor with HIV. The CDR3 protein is CASSLGGTGDAYEQYF. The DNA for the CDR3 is TGTGCCAGCAGTTTAGGGGGGACAGGCGATGCCTACGAGCAGTACTTC.